These 5 T cell receptor beta chains originate from one sample sequenced in a study of blood T cell repertoires in COVID-19. Using immunoSEQ multiplex PCR, the repertoire was profiled, and TCRdb retains in-frame clones only, with some absent. The table records some 43,000 clones, 82% of them present only once. Sequencing was performed on peripheral blood. The receptors shown here come from a woman aged 55-69 years with acute or convalescent COVID-19.

This chain links TRBV12-5 with TRBJ1-5, with TRBD1 matching over 7 bases. The V and J ends lost 1 base and 0 bases, in that order; junction bases with no gene match: 3. There are 16 residues in the CDR3. Germline CDR1 and CDR2: LGHNT and FRNRAP. The CDR3 is CASGLGTGYSNQPQHF. CDR3 bases: TGTGCTAGTGGTTTGGGGACAGGCTATAGCAATCAGCCCCAGCATTTT.

This sequence joins TRBV7-8 and TRBJ1-1, with D possibly being TRBD1 (6 bases). Germline lookup yields CDR1 SGHVS and CDR2 FQNEAQ. There are 14 residues in the CDR3. The V gene lost 3 bases and the J gene lost 5 bases, with 13 bases spanning the gap. The CDR3 bases are TGTGCCAGCAGCTTGACAGGTCTTCGGACTGAAGCTTTCTTT. The encoded protein is CASSLTGLRTEAFF.

The chain is built from TRBV27 and TRBJ1-2, with TRBD1 matching over 12 bases. The CDR3 has 14 amino acids. From germline, CDR1 is MNHEY and CDR2 SMNVEV (reference sequence). J lost 8 bases, V lost 8 bases, and 9 bases had no gene match. Written as DNA, the CDR3 is TGTGCCAGCGCCCGGGACAGGGGGCTGGAGGGCTACACCTTC. Its protein is CASARDRGLEGYTF.

This chain's CDR3 is CASSLGRGLNTIYF. CDR3 nucleotide sequence: TGTGCCAGCAGCCTAGGGAGGGGGCTGAACACCATATATTTT. The gene calls are TRBV9 and TRBJ1-3, with 7 bases aligning to TRBD1. Germline V gene data show CDR1 as SGDLS and CDR2 as YYNGEE. This CDR3 is built from 14 residues. Trimming cost V 4 bases and J 7 bases; bases outside gene matches: 8.

The chain is built from TRBV5-6 and TRBJ1-3, with D unresolved. Trimming cost V 4 bases and J 8 bases, with 13 bases left between them. This CDR3 is 13 amino acids long. Germline CDR1 SGHDT, CDR2 YYEEEE. In DNA, the CDR3 is TGTGCCAGCAGCGGGTCCCCTCAGGACACCATATATTTT. The encoded protein is CASSGSPQDTIYF.